Following are 24 T cell receptor beta chains from one sample sequenced in a study of OX40 agonist ivuxolimab in advanced cancers. Data came from immunoSEQ multiplex PCR; TCRdb stores just in-frame clones and leaves some out. The sample has fewer than 100,000 clones; less than 85% are singletons. The source material was CD4+ or CD8+ T cells sorted from blood, sampled in a trial of the OX40 agonist ivuxolimab. These receptors were taken from an adult with an advanced solid tumor such as melanoma, head and neck, liver or kidney cancer.

The chain couples TRBV7-9 to TRBJ2-3; D is ambiguous. V was clipped by 1 base and J by 0 bases, with 14 bases between them. Per germline, CDR1 SEHNR and CDR2 FQNEAQ (reference sequence). This CDR3 region has 17 residues. CDR3 region: CASSLDGVSFSTDTQYF. CDR3 sequence (DNA): TGTGCCAGCAGCTTAGATGGGGTCAGCTTTAGCACAGATACGCAGTATTTT.

The chain links TRBV21-1 to TRBJ1-4. TRBV21-1 is deemed a pseudogene. The CDR3 spans 14 residues. The CDR3 sequence: CASTSPSTNEKLFF. CDR3 coding DNA: TGTGCCAGCACCTCCCCATCAACTAATGAAAAACTGTTTTTT.

The V call is TRBV6-5, the J call TRBJ1-2; 10 bases fit TRBD1. Unmatched junction bases numbered 6, after V lost 7 bases and J lost 4 bases. Looked up from germline, CDR1 is MNHEY and CDR2 is SVGAGI. There are 14 residues in the CDR3. CDR3 loop: CASKRGTGAYGYTF. The CDR3 DNA follows: TGTGCCAGCAAACGGGGGACAGGGGCCTATGGCTACACCTTC.

This clone was seen only a few times. The chain employs TRBV28 and TRBJ2-2, with D tentatively TRBD2 (6 bases). Trimming took off 6 bases at V and 6 bases at J, with 20 bases between the two ends. The CDR3 contains 16 residues. CDR1 is MDHEN and CDR2 is SYDVKM in the germline V gene. The CDR3 coding sequence is TGTGCCAGCAGCCCATTAGGGCGGGAATCTTCCGGGGAGCTGTTTTTT. Amino acids: CASSPLGRESSGELFF.

V gene TRBV2 combines with J gene TRBJ1-1, with a tentative D call TRBD1 (6 bases). The length of the CDR3 is 14 residues. V lost 6 bases to trimming and J lost 5 bases, with 16 bases between them. Germline V gene sequence: CDR1 SNHLY, CDR2 FYNNEI. The CDR3 DNA follows: TGTGCCAGCAGAAAACAGGGTGTCAAAACTGAAGCTTTCTTT. Its protein product is CASRKQGVKTEAFF.

The chain couples TRBV5-4 to TRBJ2-1; 10 nucleotides agree with TRBD1. The J segment lost 7 bases and the V segment lost 2 bases, leaving 6 bases of the junction unmatched. The CDR3 sequence is 15 residues long. In germline, CDR1 is SGHNT, CDR2 YYREEE (reference sequence). CDR3 loop: CASSFGDRGRNEQFF. The CDR3 DNA reads TGTGCCAGCAGCTTTGGGGACAGGGGACGTAATGAGCAGTTCTTC.

In this sample, this clone turned up a few times. This chain joins TRBV7-9 and TRBJ2-7; 7 bases are shared with TRBD1. In germline, CDR1 is SEHNR, CDR2 FQNEAQ (reference sequence). This CDR3 has 15 residues. V was clipped by 6 bases and J by 2 bases; unmatched bases: 10. The CDR3 region has the DNA TGTGCCAGCAGGTCTAAGACAGGGAACACCTACGAGCAGTACTTC. It codes for CASRSKTGNTYEQYF. Full variable domain (remainder filled in from reference TRBV7-9 and TRBJ2-7): DTGVSQNPRHKITKRGQNVTFRCDPISEHNRLYWYRQTLGQGPEFLTYFQNEAQLEKSRLLSDRFSAERPKGSFSTLEIQRTEQGDSAMYLCASRSKTGNTYEQYFGPGTRLTVT.

J is TRBJ1-4 and V is TRBV6-5; D unresolved. Germline CDR1 and CDR2: MNHEY and SVGAGI. CDR3 length: 14 residues. The V and J ends lost 3 bases and 7 bases respectively, with 12 bases between them. Written as DNA, the CDR3 is TGTGCCAGCAGTTATTCTTTGGGCCGTGAAAAACTGTTTTTT. It encodes CASSYSLGREKLFF.

The chain links TRBV7-9 to TRBJ1-1, with 9 bases lining up with TRBD1. The V gene's germline CDR1 is SEHNR and CDR2 FQNEAQ (reference sequence). This CDR3 region has 15 residues. The J segment lost 2 bases and the V segment lost 5 bases, leaving 6 bases of the junction unmatched. The CDR3 reads CASSTRQGENTEAFF. CDR3 sequence (DNA): TGTGCCAGCAGCACCCGACAGGGGGAAAACACTGAAGCTTTCTTT.

This rearrangement joins TRBV7-6 to TRBJ1-1; TRBD1 might be the D (5 bases). Germline assignment: CDR1 SGHVS and CDR2 FNYEAQ. The CDR3 has 17 residues. Trimming shortened V by 1 base and J by 4 bases, and 19 bases separated the two germline ends. This CDR3 is CASSLVVGARGPTEAFF. Written as DNA, the CDR3 is TGTGCCAGCAGCTTAGTCGTTGGGGCCCGAGGTCCCACTGAAGCTTTCTTT.

This chain connects TRBV19 to TRBJ2-3, with 8 positions matching TRBD2. With V trimmed by 6 bases and J by 6 bases, 8 bases remained unmatched. This CDR3 spans 14 amino acids. CDR1 LNHDA and CDR2 SQIVND come from the germline V gene (reference sequence). The CDR3 region is CASRHSGKGDTQYF. The DNA of the CDR3 is TGTGCCAGTAGACATAGCGGGAAGGGGGATACGCAGTATTTT.

The rearrangement joins TRBV9 to TRBJ2-6; 9 bases are shared with TRBD1. V dropped 4 bases and J dropped 4; count of bases not matched to a gene: 9. The CDR3 extends over 17 amino acids. Germline CDR1 and CDR2: SGDLS and YYNGEE. The CDR3 loop is CASSPRTGVAGANVLTF. CDR3 coding DNA: TGTGCCAGCAGCCCCCGGACAGGGGTAGCCGGGGCCAACGTCCTGACTTTC.

The chain carries TRBV21-1 and TRBJ2-7; the listed D gene, TRBD2, was not tested against the DNA. TRBV21-1 is noted as a pseudogene. CDR3 length equals 17 residues. DNA of the CDR3: TGTGCCAGCAGCTTTCCCAGTGTGGGGGGGCGATCACCCGAGCAGTACGTC. Translating gives CASSFPSVGGRSPEQYV.

The V and J genes are TRBV11-2 and TRBJ2-3, with TRBD1 matching over 11 bases. Germline assignment: CDR1 SGHAT and CDR2 FQNNGV. This CDR3 contains 15 residues. With V trimmed by 6 bases and J by 3 bases, 5 bases remained unmatched. For the CDR3, the DNA is TGTGCCAGCAGTTGGGGGGACAGGGGGACAGATACGCAGTATTTT. Translated: CASSWGDRGTDTQYF.

The count of this clone is one. V usage is TRBV5-1 and J usage is TRBJ2-2; D unclear. Between the trimmed V and J ends, which lost 2 bases and 6 bases, there was a span of 2 bases. CDR3 length: 11 residues. CDR1 and CDR2 from the germline V gene are SGHRS and YFSETQ. This CDR3 is CASSFSGELFF. CDR3 nucleotides: TGCGCCAGCAGCTTTTCCGGGGAGCTGTTTTTT.

This clone appeared a single time. This chain joins TRBV5-1 and TRBJ2-1; D remains unclear. With 0 bases removed from V and 7 bases from J, the gap between germline ends came to 11 bases. Germline V gene lookup returns CDR1 SGHRS and CDR2 YFSETQ. The CDR3 has 14 residues. The CDR3 DNA sequence: TGCGCCAGCAGCTTGGCCAATTCGGTAAATGAGCAGTTCTTC. This translates into CASSLANSVNEQFF.

The chain recombines TRBV18 with TRBJ2-7; D not certain. Looked up from germline, CDR1 is KGHSH and CDR2 is LQKENI. This CDR3 contains 13 residues. V lost 3 bases and J 3 bases, leaving 9 bases between the germline ends. CDR3 protein: CASSPQSGYEQYV. In DNA form, the CDR3 reads TGTGCCAGCTCACCGCAGTCAGGCTACGAGCAGTACGTC.

The chain uses TRBV7-8 and TRBJ2-1, with D maybe TRBD1 (5 bases). Germline V CDR1 and CDR2: SGHVS, FQNEAQ. CDR3 length: 17 amino acids. V gave up 2 bases and J gave up 6 bases, with 20 bases separating them. CDR3 nucleotide sequence: TGTGCCAGCAGCTTAAGGTCGGACCTACGAAGGGGCAATGAGCAGTTCTTC. Translated, it gives CASSLRSDLRRGNEQFF.

V usage is TRBV6-5 and J usage is TRBJ1-1; possible D gene TRBD1, 5 bases. CDR1 MNHEY and CDR2 SVGAGI come from the germline V gene. The CDR3 has 14 residues. V was trimmed by 3 bases and J by 8 bases, leaving 16 bases between them. CDR3 nucleotides: TGTGCCAGCAGTTATAGCAGGGATCCCTCGGAAGCTTTCTTT. As protein: CASSYSRDPSEAFF.

The chain links TRBV19 to TRBJ1-2, with no clear D. V lost 7 bases to trimming and J lost 2 bases, with 23 bases between them. Germline CDR1 LNHDA, CDR2 SQIVND (reference sequence). The CDR3 is 17 amino acids. The CDR3 sequence: CASKIGERSRGNYGYTF. In DNA, the CDR3 is TGTGCCAGTAAGATCGGGGAACGATCAAGAGGGAACTATGGCTACACCTTC.

This clone appeared a single time. The rearrangement joins TRBV4-1 to TRBJ2-3; D might be TRBD1 or TRBD2, each matching 5 bases. Per germline, CDR1 MGHRA and CDR2 YSYEKL. The V end was cut by 4 bases, the J end by 2 bases, with 13 bases between. The CDR3 contains 15 residues. The CDR3 DNA is TGCGCCAGCAGCCGGGGCTACGGGGACACAGATACGCAGTATTTT. Its protein is CASSRGYGDTDTQYF.

This clone has a handful of counts. The chain carries TRBV6-1 and TRBJ2-2; D remains ambiguous. The germline gives CDR1 MNHNS, CDR2 SASEGT. The CDR3 consists of 14 residues. V was trimmed by 10 bases and J by 5 bases, leaving 17 bases between them. The CDR3 coding sequence is TGTGCCATCTACCCTGAGTGGCGGACCGGGGAGCTGTTTTTT. Protein product: CAIYPEWRTGELFF.

This chain uses TRBV29-1 with TRBJ1-1; D is perhaps TRBD1 (5 bases). The V end was cut by 6 bases, the J end by 11 bases, with 19 bases between. In germline, CDR1 is SQVTM, CDR2 ANQGSEA. There are 12 residues in the CDR3. Here the CDR3 DNA reads TGCAGCGTCTGGGCGAGGCAGGGTAGCGCTTTCTTT. The encoded protein is CSVWARQGSAFF.

CDR3 bases: TGTGCCTGGAGCCGGTGGGAGACCCAGTACTTC. This gives the protein CAWSRWETQYF. The chain has TRBV30 and TRBJ2-5, with D uncertain. This CDR3 contains 11 residues. V was clipped by 3 bases and J by 5 bases, with 7 bases between them. CDR1 and CDR2 (germline): GTSNPN, SVGIG (reference sequence).